Each of the 20 T cell receptor beta chains below was sequenced from the same sample in a study of blood T cell repertoires in COVID-19. Using immunoSEQ multiplex PCR, the repertoire was profiled, and TCRdb retains in-frame clones only, with some absent. This sample has 200,000 to 250,000 clones, with roughly 84% found just once. The sequenced sample was peripheral blood. The receptors derive from a woman of 80 years or more with acute or convalescent COVID-19.

The chain joins TRBV29-1 to TRBJ1-1; 7 nucleotides align to TRBD1. CDR3 size: 13 residues. The trim removed 6 bases at V and 0 bases at J, leaving 4 bases unmatched. The germline CDR1 and CDR2 sequences are SQVTM and ANQGSEA. The CDR3: CSVWDRLNTEAFF. CDR3 bases: TGCAGCGTGTGGGACAGATTGAACACTGAAGCTTTCTTT.

This clone was observed many times. The chain uses TRBV2 and TRBJ2-1; TRBD1 is a possible D gene (6 bases). The CDR3 contains 15 residues. Per germline, CDR1 SNHLY and CDR2 FYNNEI. V was trimmed by 4 bases and J by 1 base, leaving 11 bases between them. The CDR3 reads CASSGQEKSYNEQFF. The CDR3 DNA reads TGTGCCAGCAGTGGACAGGAGAAGTCCTACAATGAGCAGTTCTTC.

This chain joins TRBV9 and TRBJ2-6; D gene unclear. V lost 5 bases and J 0 bases, leaving 9 bases between the germline ends. This CDR3 is built from 15 residues. In germline, CDR1 is SGDLS, CDR2 YYNGEE. CDR3 sequence reads: CASSQVNSGANVLTF. CDR3 nucleotides: TGTGCCAGCAGTCAGGTTAACTCTGGGGCCAACGTCCTGACTTTC.

This clone occurred a few times. The chain recombines TRBV4-1 with TRBJ2-3; 9 bases line up with TRBD2. The CDR3 is made up of 18 amino acids. Germline CDR1 is MGHRA and CDR2 is YSYEKL. V shed 1 base and J 0 bases; nucleotides not matched to a gene: 8. The DNA of the CDR3 is TGCGCCAGCAGCCAAGCCCCCGGACTAGCGAAGAGCACAGATACGCAGTATTTT. Its protein is CASSQAPGLAKSTDTQYF.

The chain couples TRBV27 to TRBJ1-4; D unresolved. CDR3 length: 16 residues. Germline V gene sequence: CDR1 MNHEY, CDR2 SMNVEV (reference sequence). V lost 5 bases and J lost 0, with 13 bases in between. Here the CDR3 DNA reads TGTGCCAGCAGTCCGACTAGGATTGCAACTAATGAAAAACTGTTTTTT. Its translation: CASSPTRIATNEKLFF.

The chain recombines TRBV24-1 with TRBJ1-1; 7 bases match TRBD1. There are 19 residues in the CDR3. Trimming at V came to 5 bases and at J to 0 bases, leaving 17 bases not matched to a gene. Germline CDR1 reads KGHDR; CDR2 reads SFDVKD. CDR3 in amino acids: CATSAQPRTGQVMNTEAFF. In DNA, the CDR3 is TGTGCCACCAGTGCCCAGCCCCGGACAGGACAGGTAATGAACACTGAAGCTTTCTTT.

This clone was seen only once. DNA for the CDR3: TGCGCCAGCAGCTCAGGACAGTACAATGAGCAGTTCTTC. It is translated as CASSSGQYNEQFF. The V gene is TRBV5-1, the J gene TRBJ2-1, with D possibly TRBD1 on 6 matching bases. Germline lookup yields CDR1 SGHRS and CDR2 YFSETQ. With 3 bases removed from V and 4 bases from J, the gap between germline ends came to 8 bases. The CDR3 is made up of 13 amino acids.

The rearrangement links TRBV27 to TRBJ1-3, with D possibly TRBD1 on 6 matching bases. Looked up from germline, CDR1 is MNHEY and CDR2 is SMNVEV (reference sequence). Trimming removed 6 bases from V and 4 bases from J, with 10 bases in between. The CDR3 covers 13 residues. CDR3 in DNA: TGTGCCAGCAGGGCAGGGACAGGAAACACCATATATTTT. It codes for CASRAGTGNTIYF.

The gene calls are TRBV7-2 and TRBJ2-5; 9 nucleotides match TRBD2. Germline loops: CDR1 SGHTA, CDR2 FQGNSA. CDR3 length: 15 amino acids. V gave up 5 bases and J gave up 5 bases; unmatched junction bases: 9. Here the CDR3 reads CASSPRGGAGETQYF. CDR3 DNA sequence: TGTGCCAGCAGCCCACGCGGGGGGGCCGGTGAGACCCAGTACTTC.

J is TRBJ1-3 and V is TRBV6-5; unclear D gene. Trimming removed 6 bases at V and 5 bases at J, with 11 bases between. Germline CDR1 and CDR2: MNHEY and SVGAGI. The CDR3 totals 13 residues. The CDR3 nucleotides read TGTGCCAGCAGCCCCTCCTTTCGAAACACCATATATTTT. This translates into CASSPSFRNTIYF.

This rearrangement joins TRBV9 to TRBJ2-3, with TRBD2 as a possible D gene (5 bases). The germline V gene encodes CDR1 SGDLS and CDR2 YYNGEE. The CDR3 sequence is 13 residues long. V shed 2 bases and J shed 3 bases, with 7 bases lying between them. Here the CDR3 reads CASSVSETDTQYF. CDR3 sequence (DNA): TGTGCCAGCAGCGTTAGCGAAACAGATACGCAGTATTTT. Combining the CDR3 with reference TRBV9 and TRBJ2-3 gives the whole variable domain DSGVTQTPKHLITATGQRVTLRCSPRSGDLSVYWYQQSLDQGLQFLIQYYNGEERAKGNILERFSAQQFPDLHSELNLSSLELGDSALYFCASSVSETDTQYFGPGTRLTVL.

The V call is TRBV3-1 (or the pseudogene TRBV3-2), the J call TRBJ2-3, with 8 bases matching TRBD2. Looked up from germline, CDR1 is LGHDT and CDR2 is YNNKEL (reference sequence). The CDR3 is 14 amino acids. With V trimmed by 1 base and J by 10 bases, 7 bases remained unmatched. CDR3 protein: CASSQGGLAGPQYF. The CDR3 coding sequence is TGTGCCAGCAGCCAAGGGGGGTTAGCGGGGCCGCAGTATTTT.

J is TRBJ1-3 and V is TRBV18; D uncertain. The CDR3 extends over 17 amino acids. The V gene lost 1 base and the J gene lost 0 bases, with 13 bases spanning the gap. The germline V gene encodes CDR1 KGHSH and CDR2 LQKENI. The DNA for the CDR3 is TGTGCCAGCTCACCACGGCAGGCTGGAACCTCTGGAAACACCATATATTTT. Protein product: CASSPRQAGTSGNTIYF. The entire variable domain, with the rest obtained from reference TRBV18 and TRBJ1-3, is as follows: NAGVMQNPRHLVRRRGQEARLRCSPMKGHSHVYWYRQLPEEGLKFMVYLQKENIIDESGMPKERFSAEFPKEGPSILRIQQVVRGDSAAYFCASSPRQAGTSGNTIYFGEGSWLTVV.

This clone was seen a single time. CDR3 in DNA: TGTGCCAGCAGCCCCGCCGGCGGGGGCACAGATACGCAGTATTTT. It encodes CASSPAGGGTDTQYF. The chain uses TRBV7-3 and TRBJ2-3; tentative D call: TRBD2 (6 bases). Germline lookup yields CDR1 SGHTA and CDR2 FQGTGA. The CDR3 sequence is 15 residues long. Trimming cost V 5 bases and J 1 base, with 13 bases left between them.

The chain recombines TRBV12-3 or TRBV12-4 with TRBJ2-5; D might be TRBD1 (6 bases). Trimming stripped 5 bases from V and 5 bases from J, with 9 bases between. The CDR3 is made up of 12 amino acids. The CDR3: CASSPRGETQYF. The CDR3 DNA reads TGTGCCAGCAGTCCGAGGGGGGAGACCCAGTACTTC.

This chain links TRBV18 with TRBJ2-5; tentative D call: TRBD2 (6 bases). Germline CDR1 is KGHSH and CDR2 is LQKENI. The CDR3 contains 14 residues. V was clipped by 4 bases and J by 5 bases, with 14 bases between them. Here the CDR3 reads CASSRGGAEETQYF. For the CDR3, the DNA is TGTGCCAGCTCACGGGGCGGGGCGGAGGAGACCCAGTACTTC.

The rearrangement joins TRBV15 to TRBJ1-4; TRBD1 agrees at 9 bases. The CDR3 covers 16 residues. V shed 2 bases and J 3 bases; nucleotides not matched to a gene: 4. Germline loops: CDR1 LNHNV, CDR2 YYDKDF (reference sequence). The CDR3 sequence: CATSRWGQGANEKLFF. CDR3 sequence (DNA): TGTGCCACCAGCAGATGGGGACAGGGAGCTAATGAAAAACTGTTTTTT.

The rearrangement joins TRBV28 to TRBJ1-1; TRBD1 matches at 8 bases. This CDR3 spans 12 amino acids. V dropped 8 bases and J dropped 5; count of bases not matched to a gene: 4. Germline values: CDR1 MDHEN, CDR2 SYDVKM. This CDR3 is CASDRGWTEAFF. The CDR3 nucleotides read TGTGCCAGCGACAGGGGTTGGACTGAAGCTTTCTTT. Together with reference TRBV28 and TRBJ1-1, the CDR3 gives the full variable domain: DVKVTQSSRYLVKRTGEKVFLECVQDMDHENMFWYRQDPGLGLRLIYFSYDVKMKEKGDIPEGYSVSREKKERFSLILESASTNQTSMYLCASDRGWTEAFFGQGTRLTVV.

As for this clone: This specimen includes other DNA sequences encoding the same CDR3. The chain couples TRBV11-3 to TRBJ2-7, with D unclear. Per germline, CDR1 SGHNT and CDR2 YENEEA. Trimming removed 4 bases at V and 4 bases at J, with 5 bases between. CDR3 length: 11 amino acids. This chain's CDR3 is CASSSGYEQYF. The CDR3 region has the DNA TGTGCCAGCAGCTCGGGTTACGAGCAGTACTTC.

This rearrangement joins TRBV21-1 to TRBJ2-1; the table's TRBD2 call for D was not verified on the DNA. TRBV21-1 is shown as a pseudogene. There are 17 residues in the CDR3. This CDR3 is CASSNPWGGVTYNEQFF. In DNA, the CDR3 is TGTGCCAGCAGCAACCCGTGGGGGGGGGTCACCTACAATGAGCAGTTCTTC.